The 8 T cell receptor beta chains below come from one sample, sequenced in a study of blood T cell repertoires in COVID-19. The assay was immunoSEQ multiplex PCR, and TCRdb's table has in-frame clones only and misses some. Seen here are around 100,000 clones, 86% observed once, and the top ten hold approximately 1.7%. The specimen was peripheral blood. The receptors shown here come from a man of 80 years or more with acute or convalescent COVID-19.

This clone was picked up a small number of times. This sequence joins TRBV5-4 and TRBJ1-4, with D perhaps matching TRBD1 (5 bases). Germline V gene data show CDR1 as SGHNT and CDR2 as YYREEE (reference sequence). Trimming left V 3 bases short and J 4 bases short, with 10 bases between. CDR3 length: 14 amino acids. The CDR3 loop reads CASSSQDFNEKLFF. The CDR3 DNA reads TGTGCCAGCAGCTCACAGGATTTTAATGAAAAACTGTTTTTT.

This clone was observed a handful of times. This chain uses TRBV6-6 with TRBJ2-1; D perhaps matches TRBD2 (6 bases). V was trimmed by 6 bases and J by 3 bases, leaving 15 bases between them. Germline V gene sequence: CDR1 MNHNY, CDR2 SVGAGI (reference sequence). The CDR3 consists of 15 residues. The DNA of the CDR3 is TGTGCCAGCAGGGTCGTAGCGGAAGTCTACAATGAGCAGTTCTTC. Its translation is CASRVVAEVYNEQFF.

This clone has a handful of counts. This chain uses TRBV7-2 with TRBJ2-7; possible D gene TRBD1, 5 bases. Germline V lookup: CDR1 SGHTA, CDR2 FQGNSA. The ends were cut back, 1 base at V and 2 bases at J, with 12 bases in the middle. The CDR3 is 15 amino acids. The CDR3 loop is CASSLEPGNPYEQYF. CDR3 nucleotides: TGTGCCAGCAGCTTAGAACCAGGGAACCCCTACGAGCAGTACTTC.

Turning to this clone: The sample has other DNA sequences that encode this CDR3 too. The rearrangement links TRBV7-9 to TRBJ2-7; TRBD1 might be the D (6 bases). This CDR3 spans 12 amino acids. V lost 4 bases to trimming and J lost 4 bases, with 8 bases between them. Germline V lookup: CDR1 SEHNR, CDR2 FQNEAQ (reference sequence). The CDR3 reads CASSSTGYEQYF. The CDR3 DNA reads TGTGCCAGCAGCTCCACAGGGTACGAGCAGTACTTC.

The rearrangement uses TRBV7-2 and TRBJ1-5, with TRBD1 identical over 9 bases. J was trimmed by 4 bases and V by 6 bases; bases with no gene match: 4. The germline gives CDR1 SGHTA, CDR2 FQGNSA. The CDR3 consists of 14 residues. The CDR3 loop is CASSPGQGNQPQHF. The CDR3 nucleotides read TGTGCCAGCAGTCCAGGACAGGGGAATCAGCCCCAGCATTTT.

This chain links TRBV21-1 with TRBJ1-3. TRBV21-1 is a pseudogene segment. CDR3 length: 14 amino acids. The CDR3 coding sequence is TGTGCCACGAGGGGGGGCGACTCTGGAAACACCATATATTTT. It translates to CATRGGDSGNTIYF.

The rearrangement uses TRBV6-4 and TRBJ2-7; D may be TRBD2 (5 bases). CDR1 MRHNA and CDR2 SNTAGT come from the germline V gene. The CDR3 runs to 18 residues. V lost 0 bases and J 5 bases, leaving 23 bases between the germline ends. CDR3 nucleotide sequence: TGTGCCAGCAGTGACTCCGATTGTATCGGGCGGGCTCAGAACGAGCAGTACTTC. Its protein is CASSDSDCIGRAQNEQYF.

The CDR3: CASSWGGETQYF. The CDR3 DNA is TGTGCCAGCAGCTGGGGGGGAGAGACCCAGTACTTC. The chain links TRBV5-5 to TRBJ2-5; 7 nucleotides agree with TRBD2. CDR1 is SGHKS and CDR2 is YYEKEE in the germline V gene (reference sequence). This CDR3 spans 12 amino acids. V dropped 3 bases and J dropped 4; count of bases not matched to a gene: 0.